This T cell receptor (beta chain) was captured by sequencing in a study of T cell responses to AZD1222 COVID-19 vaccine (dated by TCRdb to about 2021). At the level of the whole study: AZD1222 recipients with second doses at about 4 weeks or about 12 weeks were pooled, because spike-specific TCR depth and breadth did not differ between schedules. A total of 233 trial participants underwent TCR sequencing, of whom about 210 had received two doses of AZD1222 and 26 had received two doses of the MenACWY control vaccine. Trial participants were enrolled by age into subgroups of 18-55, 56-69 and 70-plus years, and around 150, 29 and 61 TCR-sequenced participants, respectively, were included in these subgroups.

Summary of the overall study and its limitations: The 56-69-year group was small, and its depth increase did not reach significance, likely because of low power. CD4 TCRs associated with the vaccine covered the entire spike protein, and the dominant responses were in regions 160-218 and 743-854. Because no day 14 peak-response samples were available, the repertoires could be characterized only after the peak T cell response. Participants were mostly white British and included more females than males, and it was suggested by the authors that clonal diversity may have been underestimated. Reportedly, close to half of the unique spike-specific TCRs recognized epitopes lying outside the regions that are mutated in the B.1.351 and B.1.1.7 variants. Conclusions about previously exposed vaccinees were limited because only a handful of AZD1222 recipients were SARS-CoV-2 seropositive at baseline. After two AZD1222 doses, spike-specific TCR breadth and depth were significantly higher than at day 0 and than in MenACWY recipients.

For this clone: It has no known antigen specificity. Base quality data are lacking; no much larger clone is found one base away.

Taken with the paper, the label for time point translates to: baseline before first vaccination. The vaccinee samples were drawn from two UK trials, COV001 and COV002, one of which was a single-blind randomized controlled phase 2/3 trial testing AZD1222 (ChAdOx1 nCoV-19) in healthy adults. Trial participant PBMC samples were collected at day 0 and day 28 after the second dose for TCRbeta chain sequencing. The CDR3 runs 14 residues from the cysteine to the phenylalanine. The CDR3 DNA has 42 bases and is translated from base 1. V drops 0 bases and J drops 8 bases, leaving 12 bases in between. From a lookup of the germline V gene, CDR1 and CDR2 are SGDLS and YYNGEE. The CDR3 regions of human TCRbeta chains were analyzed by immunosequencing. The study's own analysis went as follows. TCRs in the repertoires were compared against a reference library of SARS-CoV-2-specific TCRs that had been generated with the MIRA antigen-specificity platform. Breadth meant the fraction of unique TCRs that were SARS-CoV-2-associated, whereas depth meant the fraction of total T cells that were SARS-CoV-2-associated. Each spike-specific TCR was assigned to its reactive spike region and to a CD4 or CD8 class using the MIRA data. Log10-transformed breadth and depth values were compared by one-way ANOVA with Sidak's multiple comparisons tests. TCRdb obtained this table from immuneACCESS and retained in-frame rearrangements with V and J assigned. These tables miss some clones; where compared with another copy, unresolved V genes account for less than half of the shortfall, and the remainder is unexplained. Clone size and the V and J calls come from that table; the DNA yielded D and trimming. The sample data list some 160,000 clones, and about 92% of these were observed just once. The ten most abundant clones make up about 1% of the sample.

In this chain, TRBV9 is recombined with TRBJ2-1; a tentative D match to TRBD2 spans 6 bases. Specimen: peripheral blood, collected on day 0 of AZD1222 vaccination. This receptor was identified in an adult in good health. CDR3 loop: CASSVGPGVDEQFF. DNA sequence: TGTGCCAGCAGCGTAGGGCCGGGGGTCGATGAGCAGTTCTTC.